The entry below describes one TCR beta chain. Germline lookup yields CDR1 SGHNT and CDR2 YENEEA. The CDR3 totals 15 residues. V gave up 5 bases and J gave up 5 bases, with 18 bases separating them. This specimen comes from a study of technical replicates of blood from several donors. The data were produced by immunoSEQ multiplex PCR, yet TCRdb's version contains in-frame clones alone and is incomplete. The sample consists of approximately 82,000 clones, roughly 95% of them appearing once. Sequencing was carried out using T cells isolated from PBMCs. The chain links TRBV11-3 to TRBJ1-1; D is possibly TRBD1 (5 bases). This receptor was taken from a human donor in good health. This chain's CDR3 is CASSTLEWGETEAFF. The CDR3 DNA reads TGTGCCAGCAGCACCCTAGAGTGGGGGGAGACTGAAGCTTTCTTT.